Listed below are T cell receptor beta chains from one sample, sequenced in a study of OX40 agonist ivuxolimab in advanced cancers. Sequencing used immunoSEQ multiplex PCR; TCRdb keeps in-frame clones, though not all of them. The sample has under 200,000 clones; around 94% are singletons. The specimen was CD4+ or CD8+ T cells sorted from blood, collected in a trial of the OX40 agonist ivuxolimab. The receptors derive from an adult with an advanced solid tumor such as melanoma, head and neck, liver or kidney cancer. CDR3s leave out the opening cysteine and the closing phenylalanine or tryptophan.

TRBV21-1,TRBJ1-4,ASSKRNEKLF
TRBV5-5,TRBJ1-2,ASSLPWTDNYGYT
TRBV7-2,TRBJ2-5,ASSFGLAGGYALQETQY
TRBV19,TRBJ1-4,ASSIQRPTNEKLF
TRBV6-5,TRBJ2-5,ASSYQRGGETQY
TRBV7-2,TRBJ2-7,ASSLQIGGLSHEQY
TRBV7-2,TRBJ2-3,ASNGWRGDTDTQY
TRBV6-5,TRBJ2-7,ASSKEPAYEQY
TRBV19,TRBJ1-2,ASSSGQRYYGYT
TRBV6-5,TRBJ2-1,ASNRLPSSYNEQF
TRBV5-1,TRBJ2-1,ASSLADFMLLNNEQF
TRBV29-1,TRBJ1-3,SVPGSGNTIY
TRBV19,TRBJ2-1,ASSMLTGVLDEQF
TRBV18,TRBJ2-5,ASSPQGETQY
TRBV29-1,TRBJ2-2,SVGRTANTGELF
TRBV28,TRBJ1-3,ASRPMRDRGIAGNTIY
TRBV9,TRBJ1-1,ASSVVQGNAF
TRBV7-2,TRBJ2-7,ASSSQRGGPYEQY
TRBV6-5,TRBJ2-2,ASGRADTGELF
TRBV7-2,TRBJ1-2,ATRANYGYT
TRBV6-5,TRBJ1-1,ASSPAGSTEAF
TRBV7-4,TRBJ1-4,ASSLWQILEKLF